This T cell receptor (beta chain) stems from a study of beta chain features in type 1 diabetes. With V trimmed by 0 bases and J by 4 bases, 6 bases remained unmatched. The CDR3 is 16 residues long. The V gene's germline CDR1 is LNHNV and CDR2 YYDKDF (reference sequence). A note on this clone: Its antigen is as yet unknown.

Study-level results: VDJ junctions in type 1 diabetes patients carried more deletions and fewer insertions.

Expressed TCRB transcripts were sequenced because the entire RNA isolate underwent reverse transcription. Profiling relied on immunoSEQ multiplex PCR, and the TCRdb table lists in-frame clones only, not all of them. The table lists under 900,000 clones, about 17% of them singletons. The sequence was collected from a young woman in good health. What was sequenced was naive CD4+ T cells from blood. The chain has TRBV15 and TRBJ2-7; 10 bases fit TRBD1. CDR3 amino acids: CATSRDIGTGVYEQYF. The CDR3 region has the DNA TGTGCCACCAGCAGAGATATCGGGACAGGGGTTTACGAGCAGTACTTC.